This TCR beta chain was found in a study of molecular identifiers for immune sequencing clone quantification. Findings and caveats of the study: Underestimated sizes of highly expanded clones could result from identical TCR molecules that share a barcode. Among about a million naive cells, spiked Jurkat TCR RNA from a single cell was reportedly detectable.

As concerns this clonotype: Its antigen is unidentified. Just one base apart from a much larger clone, this may be a read error.

In preparing bulk TCR libraries, previously described methods and listed TCR primers were used. TCRdb passed the PCR reads through MiXCR, listing each CDR3 protein once. The sample consists of about 510,000 distinct CDR3 sequences, about 21% of them appearing once. Germline V CDR1 and CDR2: SGHVS, FNYEAQ. The CDR3 is 14 residues long. Trimming removed 0 bases from V and 2 bases from J, with 7 bases in between. Input material: naive CD8+ T cells from blood, with Jurkat cell RNA spiked in. Sample subset: FACS-sorted CD8+CD4-CCR7+CD45RA+ naive T cells. V gene TRBV7-6 combines with J gene TRBJ2-5; D not certain. This clonotype was sampled from a human donor in good health. Some libraries in this study had Jurkat cell RNA spiked in. The CDR3 sequence: CASSLATIQETQYF. In nucleotides, the CDR3 is TGTGCCAGCAGCTTAGCAACTATTCAAGAGACCCAGTACTTC.